Below, 31 T cell receptor beta chains from the same sample are listed, as sequenced in a study of blood T cells in healthy people across ages. Sample-barcoded 5' priming and a J-beta primer mix drove a second PCR of about 7 to 11 cycles. MiXCR was run by TCRdb on the 5' RACE reads, yielding one entry per CDR3 protein. The sample holds hundreds of thousands of distinct CDR3 sequences, under 45% seen once. Sequencing used blood. These receptor sequences come from a man between 60 and 70 years old in good health.

The chain couples TRBV12-3 or TRBV12-4 to TRBJ2-4, with 9 bases aligning to TRBD1. The J call is doubtful: the DNA matches TRBJ2-7 better. CDR3 length equals 14 residues. The CDR3, as DNA: TGTGCCAGTACCGAGCTAGGACAGGGGTACGAGCAGTACTTC. It specifies CASTELGQGYEQYF.

This clonotype was seen a handful of times. The CDR3 is CASSFRTSDSDTQYF. Written as DNA, the CDR3 is TGTGCCAGCAGCTTTCGAACTAGCGACTCCGATACGCAGTATTTT. The chain employs TRBV13 and TRBJ2-3, with 7 bases aligning to TRBD2. CDR1 PRHDT and CDR2 FYEKMQ come from the germline V gene (reference sequence). CDR3 length: 15 residues. The J segment lost 6 bases and the V segment lost 3 bases, leaving 9 bases of the junction unmatched. Drawing the rest from reference TRBV13 and TRBJ2-3, the complete variable domain is AAGVIQSPRHLIKEKRETATLKCYPIPRHDTVYWYQQGPGQDPQFLISFYEKMQSDKGSIPDRFSAQQFSDYHSELNMSSLELGDSALYFCASSFRTSDSDTQYFGPGTRLTVL.

This clonotype was picked up a small number of times. The rearrangement links TRBV5-6 to TRBJ2-7, with a weak D call TRBD1 (6 bases). V was trimmed by 4 bases and J by 3 bases, leaving 17 bases between them. CDR3 size: 15 residues. The germline V gene encodes CDR1 SGHDT and CDR2 YYEEEE. The CDR3 loop reads CASSPFQQGFYEQYF. The CDR3 region has the DNA TGTGCCAGCAGCCCATTCCAACAGGGCTTCTACGAGCAGTACTTC. Filled out from reference TRBV5-6 and TRBJ2-7, the complete variable domain reads DAGVTQSPTHLIKTRGQQVTLRCSPKSGHDTVSWYQQALGQGPQFIFQYYEEEERQRGNFPDRFSGHQFPNYSSELNVNALLLGDSALYLCASSPFQQGFYEQYFGPGTRLTVT.

V gene TRBV3-1 combines with J gene TRBJ2-1; D is uncertain. The CDR3 sequence is 13 residues long. Germline loops: CDR1 LGHDT, CDR2 YNNKEL (reference sequence). Trimming stripped 1 base from V and 3 bases from J, with 4 bases between. CDR3 sequence reads: CASSQVDYNEQFF. The CDR3 DNA sequence: TGTGCCAGCAGCCAAGTTGACTACAATGAGCAGTTCTTC.

Worth noting for this clonotype: Being one base from a much bigger clone, this may be a read error. This sequence joins TRBV10-2 and TRBJ2-4; no reliable D call. Judging by the DNA end, TRBJ2-7 fits better; the J call may be wrong. Germline lookup yields CDR1 WSHSY and CDR2 SAAADI. The CDR3 runs to 12 residues. The CDR3 sequence is CASSGLTREQYF. Written as DNA, the CDR3 is TGCGCCAGCAGTGGGTTGACCCGCGAGCAGTACTTC.

In its sample, this clonotype was seen a few times. The rearrangement joins TRBV20-1 to TRBJ2-3; no clear D gene. Germline CDR1 reads DFQATT; CDR2 reads SNEGSKA (reference sequence). V was trimmed by 5 bases and J by 5 bases, leaving 14 bases between them. This CDR3 has 13 amino acids. CDR3 residues: CSADPGFEDTQYF. In DNA, the CDR3 is TGCAGTGCTGACCCTGGGTTTGAAGATACGCAGTATTTT.

This clonotype has only a few counts. The J gene is TRBJ2-5, the V gene TRBV2, with D possibly TRBD1 on 5 matching bases. The J call may not be correct, given that the DNA end is closer to TRBJ2-7. CDR3 length: 14 residues. Germline assignment: CDR1 SNHLY and CDR2 FYNNEI. The CDR3: CASSGDSAPDEQYF. CDR3 in DNA: TGTGCCAGCAGTGGAGACAGTGCCCCTGACGAGCAGTACTTC.

This chain joins TRBV6-6 and TRBJ1-6; D call uncertain. Germline assignment: CDR1 MNHNY and CDR2 SVGAGI (reference sequence). The CDR3 length is 15 residues. Trimming cost V 2 bases and J 8 bases, with 13 bases left between them. The CDR3 DNA reads TGTGCCAGCAGTTACGTCGGTCCTGGGGATTCACCCCTCCACTTT. This gives the protein CASSYVGPGDSPLHF.

V gene TRBV20-1 combines with J gene TRBJ2-1; 7 positions agree with TRBD1. The CDR3 contains 16 residues. V was clipped by 0 bases and J by 7 bases; unmatched bases: 12. Germline CDR1 reads DFQATT; CDR2 reads SNEGSKA (reference sequence). The CDR3 loop reads CSARDQQGPALNEQFF. The DNA for the CDR3 is TGCAGTGCTAGAGATCAACAGGGGCCAGCACTAAATGAGCAGTTCTTC.

This clonotype was picked up one time. This chain links TRBV5-1 with TRBJ2-5, with D maybe TRBD1 (6 bases). The V end lost 3 bases, the J end lost 2 bases, and 14 bases lay between the germline ends. The CDR3 is made up of 15 amino acids. Per germline, CDR1 SGHRS and CDR2 YFSETQ. CDR3 loop: CASSSNRVGQETQYF. In DNA form, the CDR3 reads TGCGCCAGCAGCTCGAACAGGGTTGGTCAAGAGACCCAGTACTTC.

The sample holds a few counts of this clonotype. The chain is built from TRBV27 and TRBJ2-7, with D unresolved. The length of the CDR3 is 15 residues. Germline V gene lookup returns CDR1 MNHEY and CDR2 SMNVEV (reference sequence). V was pared by 5 bases and J by 2 bases, with 16 bases between. The CDR3 loop reads CASSPTRVAAYEQYF. The CDR3 DNA follows: TGTGCCAGCAGTCCGACACGTGTAGCCGCCTACGAGCAGTACTTC.

The J gene is TRBJ2-5, the V gene TRBV20-1; D is possibly TRBD2 (6 bases). CDR1 DFQATT and CDR2 SNEGSKA come from the germline V gene (reference sequence). CDR3 length: 10 amino acids. With 6 bases removed from V and 9 bases from J, the gap between germline ends came to 11 bases. CDR3 protein: CSAGGDSQYF. CDR3 DNA sequence: TGCAGTGCCGGGGGAGATTCCCAGTACTTC.

A few counts support this clonotype. The rearrangement uses TRBV24-1 and TRBJ2-7, with D perhaps being TRBD1 or TRBD2 (5 bases each). This CDR3 is 11 amino acids long. The V and J ends lost 5 bases and 6 bases respectively, with 7 bases between them. Germline lookup yields CDR1 KGHDR and CDR2 SFDVKD. CDR3 protein: CATSGGSEQYF. In DNA form, the CDR3 reads TGTGCCACCAGTGGGGGGAGCGAGCAGTACTTC.

A few counts support this clonotype. J is TRBJ1-4 and V is TRBV29-1; D unresolved. Germline CDR1 and CDR2: SQVTM and ANQGSEA. The CDR3 is 14 residues long. The CDR3 DNA reads as TGCAGTAACAAGGGCGACGCAACTAATGAAAAACTGTTTTTT. Translated, it gives CSNKGDATNEKLFF.

This clonotype came up a few times. The V and J genes are TRBV4-3 and TRBJ1-4; no firm D call. Germline values: CDR1 LGHNA, CDR2 YSLEER. CDR3 length: 15 residues. V dropped 5 bases and J dropped 4 bases, with 14 bases sitting between them. The CDR3 sequence is CASSVGFRDNEKLFF. The CDR3 DNA follows: TGCGCCAGCAGCGTTGGATTTAGGGATAATGAAAAACTGTTTTTT.

In this sample, this clonotype turned up many times. The chain couples TRBV6-2 or TRBV6-3 to TRBJ2-7; a weak D match, TRBD1 (6 bases). Germline CDR1 reads MNHEY; CDR2 reads SVGEGT. The CDR3 has 12 residues. V was shortened by 6 bases and J by 1 base, with 7 bases between the two germline ends. CDR3 nucleotide sequence: TGTGCCAGCAGGACAGGTTCCTACGAGCAGTACTTC. This codes for CASRTGSYEQYF.

This chain uses TRBV5-1 with TRBJ2-5; D is perhaps TRBD2 (6 bases). The J call may be faulty, since TRBJ2-7 better matches the DNA end. Germline V gene data show CDR1 as SGHRS and CDR2 as YFSETQ. CDR3 size: 14 residues. CDR3 nucleotides: TGCGCCAGCAGCTTGTCGGAGGGAATCGACGAGCAGTACTTC. Amino acids: CASSLSEGIDEQYF.

V gene TRBV7-2 combines with J gene TRBJ2-7, with a possible D match to TRBD2 (7 bases). CDR3 length equals 13 residues. V shed 4 bases and J shed 10 bases, with 17 bases lying between them. Germline CDR1 is SGHTA and CDR2 is FQGNSA. CDR3 loop: CASSSAGQEAQYF. In DNA, the CDR3 is TGTGCCAGCAGCTCAGCGGGACAAGAGGCCCAGTACTTC.

V is TRBV9 and J is TRBJ2-2; unclear D gene. V lost 4 bases and J lost 6, with 10 bases in between. The V gene's germline CDR1 is SGDLS and CDR2 YYNGEE. This CDR3 comprises 13 residues. This CDR3 is CASSPRAPGELFF. In nucleotides, the CDR3 is TGTGCCAGCAGCCCCCGAGCCCCCGGGGAGCTGTTTTTT.

This clonotype was counted only a few times. The chain employs TRBV13 and TRBJ2-1; 10 nucleotides line up with TRBD2. The CDR3 is made up of 16 amino acids. Germline assignment: CDR1 PRHDT and CDR2 FYEKMQ (reference sequence). Losses at the gene ends were 4 bases for V and 2 bases for J; bases not matched to a gene: 5. CDR3 sequence: CASSSQLAGAYNEQFF. The CDR3 DNA sequence: TGTGCCAGCAGCTCCCAGCTAGCGGGGGCCTACAATGAGCAGTTCTTC.

The gene calls are TRBV11-2 and TRBJ2-1; no firm D call. Deletions cut 0 bases from V and 8 bases from J, with 5 bases between. The CDR3 runs 12 residues. Germline V gene lookup returns CDR1 SGHAT and CDR2 FQNNGV. This CDR3 is CASSLDGYEQFF. The CDR3 coding sequence is TGTGCCAGCAGCTTAGATGGTTATGAGCAGTTCTTC.

The CDR3 spells CASSRASSPYSTDTQYF. The DNA of the CDR3 is TGTGCCAGCAGTCGTGCATCTAGCCCCTATAGCACAGATACGCAGTATTTT. The chain uses TRBV9 and TRBJ2-3; maybe TRBD2 (5 bases). Germline V gene data show CDR1 as SGDLS and CDR2 as YYNGEE. With 5 bases removed from V and 0 bases from J, the gap between germline ends came to 19 bases. CDR3 size: 17 residues.

This clonotype appeared a few times. CDR3: CSAPRTGVPLAGNEQFF. The DNA of the CDR3 is TGCAGTGCTCCAAGGACAGGGGTGCCACTCGCGGGCAATGAGCAGTTCTTC. This chain joins TRBV20-1 and TRBJ2-1; 9 nucleotides align to TRBD1. The V gene end was trimmed by 5 bases and the J gene end by 6 bases; junction bases not matched to a gene: 17. Germline assignment: CDR1 DFQATT and CDR2 SNEGSKA (reference sequence). The CDR3 totals 17 residues.

The chain has TRBV27 and TRBJ2-1; 11 bases are a match to TRBD2. Germline assignment: CDR1 MNHEY and CDR2 SMNVEV (reference sequence). The V segment lost 4 bases and the J segment 0 bases; nucleotides outside the gene matches: 11. This CDR3 spans 19 amino acids. This CDR3 is CASSSSSGGVSYSYNEQFF. The CDR3 DNA reads as TGTGCCAGCAGTTCCAGTAGCGGGGGGGTATCTTACTCCTACAATGAGCAGTTCTTC.

V usage is TRBV11-2 and J usage is TRBJ1-4; TRBD1 matches 9 bases. CDR1 is SGHAT, CDR2 FQNNGV, per germline. J was trimmed by 6 bases and V by 5 bases; bases with no gene match: 4. CDR3 length: 14 amino acids. The chain's CDR3 is CASSAGQGYEKLFF. CDR3 DNA sequence: TGTGCCAGCAGCGCGGGACAGGGCTATGAAAAACTGTTTTTT.

This chain links TRBV4-3 with TRBJ1-2; D is undetermined. There are 14 residues in the CDR3. CDR1 is LGHNA and CDR2 is YSLEER in the germline V gene. Trimming took 2 bases from V and 2 from J, leaving 9 bases between them. The CDR3: CASSQRGGNYGYTF. The CDR3 coding sequence is TGCGCCAGCAGCCAACGTGGCGGGAACTATGGCTACACCTTC.

Comments on this clonotype: Possible read error: a much larger clone is one base away. The rearrangement links TRBV2 to TRBJ2-1; the match to TRBD2 covers 13 bases. Trimming took 6 bases from V and 7 from J; bases not matched to a gene: 3. Germline CDR1 reads SNHLY; CDR2 reads FYNNEI. The CDR3 has 14 residues. The CDR3 loop reads CASRLAGGQNEQFF. The CDR3, as DNA: TGTGCCAGCAGACTAGCGGGGGGGCAGAATGAGCAGTTCTTC.

This clonotype showed up just a few times. V usage is TRBV14 and J usage is TRBJ2-1; D is unclear. V was trimmed by 0 bases and J by 4 bases, leaving 10 bases between them. The CDR3 runs 15 residues. Germline V gene sequence: CDR1 SGHDN, CDR2 FVKESK. CDR3 region: CASSQDRGTYNEQFF. The CDR3 bases are TGTGCCAGCAGCCAAGATCGTGGCACTTACAATGAGCAGTTCTTC.

This clonotype has only a few counts. The rearrangement uses TRBV21-1 and TRBJ2-5; TRBD1 is taken as the D call from the table, unchecked against the DNA. The better agreement between TRBJ2-7 and the DNA end casts doubt on the J call. TRBV21-1 is a pseudogene segment. The CDR3 is 16 amino acids. CDR3 sequence: CASSKWAGGGSYEQYF. DNA for the CDR3: TGTGCCAGCAGCAAATGGGCAGGTGGCGGGTCCTACGAGCAGTACTTC.

This chain joins TRBV7-8 and TRBJ2-3; 7 bases are shared with TRBD1. The CDR3 is made up of 15 amino acids. Germline assignment: CDR1 SGHVS and CDR2 FQNEAQ. J gave up 2 bases and V 3 bases, and 5 bases lay outside the gene matches. CDR3 residues: CASSLRQGATDTQYF. Written as DNA, the CDR3 is TGTGCCAGCAGCTTGAGACAGGGTGCCACAGATACGCAGTATTTT.

The chain is built from TRBV15 and TRBJ1-1, with unresolved D. V dropped 3 bases and J dropped 3 bases, with 17 bases sitting between them. CDR1 and CDR2 from the germline V gene are LNHNV and YYDKDF (reference sequence). CDR3 length equals 16 residues. CDR3 loop: CATSSGRLRRDTEAFF. The CDR3 coding sequence is TGTGCCACCAGCAGTGGACGGCTGCGGAGGGACACTGAAGCTTTCTTT.